Listed here are 25 T cell receptor beta chains from one sample, sequenced in a study of memory CD8 T cells in hepatitis C reinfection. Time point of the sample: late/post reinfection, 12 to 24 weeks after detection. Sorted cells were sequenced directly ex vivo without any in vitro expansion. This table comes from immunoSEQ multiplex PCR, and its TCRdb copy is limited to in-frame clones, with some not included. The table includes about 50,000 clones, roughly 89% detected once. Sample: naive CD8+ T cells sorted from blood. Receptors originate from a man aged 18 to 30 with hepatitis C virus infection.

The gene calls are TRBV7-9 and TRBJ1-1; D might be TRBD1 (5 bases). V was trimmed by 4 bases and J by 0 bases, leaving 12 bases between them. The CDR3 runs 15 residues. Germline assignment: CDR1 SEHNR and CDR2 FQNEAQ (reference sequence). Here the CDR3 DNA reads TGTGCCAGCAGCTCGAACAGGTTCGTGAACACTGAAGCTTTCTTT. Amino acid sequence: CASSSNRFVNTEAFF.

The V gene is TRBV7-9, the J gene TRBJ2-5; TRBD1 agrees at 9 bases. Trimming removed 5 bases from V and 7 bases from J; junction bases left unmatched: 8. The CDR3 is 14 residues long. Germline V lookup: CDR1 SEHNR, CDR2 FQNEAQ (reference sequence). The CDR3 sequence: CASSIRGQGWTQYF. The CDR3, as DNA: TGTGCCAGCAGCATACGAGGACAGGGGTGGACCCAGTACTTC.

The V call is TRBV6-6, the J call TRBJ2-5; no clear D. The DNA matches TRBJ2-7 better at its end, which makes the J call doubtful. Germline lookup yields CDR1 MNHNY and CDR2 SVGAGI (reference sequence). This CDR3 is built from 14 residues. The CDR3 region is CASSYSSGAYEQYF. CDR3 in DNA: TGTGCCAGCAGTTACTCCTCCGGTGCCTACGAGCAGTACTTC.

The chain links TRBV2 to TRBJ2-3, with 11 nucleotides matching TRBD1. CDR3 length: 16 amino acids. CDR1 and CDR2 (germline): SNHLY, FYNNEI. V shed 5 bases and J 1 base; nucleotides not matched to a gene: 5. For the CDR3, the DNA is TGTGCCAGCAGTTTCGGACAGGGGGCAGGCACAGATACGCAGTATTTT. Translated, it gives CASSFGQGAGTDTQYF.

This clone was observed a single time. The gene calls are TRBV29-1 and TRBJ1-4, with 7 bases that match TRBD1. V shed 0 bases and J 4 bases; nucleotides not matched to a gene: 2. CDR1 and CDR2 (germline): SQVTM, ANQGSEA. The CDR3 contains 14 residues. CDR3 protein: CSVEETGLNEKLFF. The CDR3 DNA reads TGCAGCGTTGAAGAGACAGGGCTTAATGAAAAACTGTTTTTT.

V gene TRBV7-9 combines with J gene TRBJ2-3; D not certain. Trimming removed 1 base from V and 7 bases from J, with 12 bases in between. The V gene's germline CDR1 is SEHNR and CDR2 FQNEAQ (reference sequence). This CDR3 has 14 residues. CDR3 sequence: CASSLVAPPYTQYF. The DNA for the CDR3 is TGTGCCAGCAGCTTAGTGGCCCCCCCATATACGCAGTATTTT.

The chain employs TRBV9 and TRBJ1-1, with 8 bases lining up with TRBD1. Losses at the gene ends were 3 bases for V and 2 bases for J; bases not matched to a gene: 6. The CDR3 spans 15 residues. Germline V lookup: CDR1 SGDLS, CDR2 YYNGEE. CDR3 DNA sequence: TGTGCCAGCAGCGCAACAGGGGGGATAAACACTGAAGCTTTCTTT. Protein product: CASSATGGINTEAFF.

About this clone: This sample also contains other DNA sequences that code for the same CDR3. This chain connects TRBV19 to TRBJ2-2; maybe TRBD2 (5 bases). V shed 6 bases and J shed 4 bases, with 9 bases lying between them. Looked up from germline, CDR1 is LNHDA and CDR2 is SQIVND (reference sequence). The CDR3 runs 13 residues. CDR3 region: CASSSGGTGELFF. The CDR3 nucleotides are TGTGCCAGTAGCAGCGGAGGCACCGGGGAGCTGTTTTTT. Full variable domain (missing parts from reference TRBV19 and TRBJ2-2): DGGITQSPKYLFRKEGQNVTLSCEQNLNHDAMYWYRQDPGQGLRLIYYSQIVNDFQKGDIAEGYSVSREKKESFPLTVTSAQKNPTAFYLCASSSGGTGELFFGEGSRLTVL.

The chain employs TRBV12-5 and TRBJ2-2, with unresolved D. Germline CDR1 and CDR2: LGHNT and FRNRAP. The ends were cut back, 2 bases at V and 3 bases at J, with 13 bases in the middle. The CDR3 length is 16 residues. Here the CDR3 DNA reads TGTGCTAGTGGTTTGTTAGGCGGTTTTGACACCGGGGAGCTGTTTTTT. It yields the protein CASGLLGGFDTGELFF.

The V and J genes are TRBV5-4 and TRBJ1-2; D gene unclear. There are 14 residues in the CDR3. The V end was cut by 4 bases, the J end by 0 bases, with 10 bases between. Looked up from germline, CDR1 is SGHNT and CDR2 is YYREEE (reference sequence). DNA for the CDR3: TGTGCCAGCAGCGAGGACTACACTAACTATGGCTACACCTTC. Protein: CASSEDYTNYGYTF.

This chain uses TRBV7-3 with TRBJ2-1, with 14 bases matching TRBD2. Trimming removed 5 bases from V and 8 bases from J; junction bases left unmatched: 8. The CDR3 sequence is 16 residues long. Germline values: CDR1 SGHTA, CDR2 FQGTGA. CDR3 nucleotides: TGTGCCAGCAGCAACCGACTAGCGGGAGGGTCGCATGAGCAGTTCTTC. It is translated as CASSNRLAGGSHEQFF.

V usage is TRBV2 and J usage is TRBJ2-3; no clear D gene. The CDR3 is 12 amino acids. Germline V gene sequence: CDR1 SNHLY, CDR2 FYNNEI. Trimming cost V 6 bases and J 1 base, with 5 bases left between them. The CDR3 sequence is CASREGTDTQYF. CDR3 DNA: TGTGCCAGCAGAGAGGGCACAGATACGCAGTATTTT.

This sequence joins TRBV10-3 and TRBJ2-1; 7 bases line up with TRBD2. The CDR3 contains 18 residues. Trimming took 0 bases from V and 8 from J; bases not matched to a gene: 16. Germline V gives CDR1 ENHRY, CDR2 SYGVKD. CDR3 DNA sequence: TGTGCCATCAGTGAGTCAAGGGAGGTAGCGGGCCCCGGGGATGAGCAGTTCTTC. Protein: CAISESREVAGPGDEQFF.

This sequence joins TRBV9 and TRBJ2-7; D is perhaps TRBD1 (8 bases). This CDR3 contains 15 residues. CDR1 SGDLS and CDR2 YYNGEE come from the germline V gene. V was shortened by 4 bases and J by 5 bases, with 19 bases between the two germline ends. The CDR3 DNA sequence: TGTGCCAGCAGCCCCGGGGGGACAGGTCACCACGAGCAGTACTTC. Amino acids: CASSPGGTGHHEQYF.

This sequence joins TRBV5-6 and TRBJ1-2, with D unresolved. Germline V gives CDR1 SGHDT, CDR2 YYEEEE. This CDR3 comprises 14 residues. Trimming shortened V by 1 base and J by 6 bases, and 13 bases separated the two germline ends. The CDR3 DNA sequence: TGTGCCAGCAGCTTGAGTTCGGCCGCGGATGGCTACACCTTC. This gives the protein CASSLSSAADGYTF. Full variable domain (outside the CDR3, taken from reference TRBV5-6 and TRBJ1-2): DAGVTQSPTHLIKTRGQQVTLRCSPKSGHDTVSWYQQALGQGPQFIFQYYEEEERQRGNFPDRFSGHQFPNYSSELNVNALLLGDSALYLCASSLSSAADGYTFGSGTRLTVV.

The rearrangement joins TRBV28 to TRBJ1-4, with 7 bases fitting TRBD1. This CDR3 is built from 16 residues. Germline V gene lookup returns CDR1 MDHEN and CDR2 SYDVKM. Unmatched junction bases numbered 15, after V lost 7 bases and J lost 7 bases. The CDR3 sequence is CASTTSQGVAGEKLFF. For the CDR3, the DNA is TGTGCCAGCACCACATCGCAGGGGGTTGCGGGTGAAAAACTGTTTTTT.

The chain combines TRBV29-1 with TRBJ1-2; a possible D gene is TRBD1 (5 bases). Per the germline V gene, CDR1 is SQVTM and CDR2 is ANQGSEA. This CDR3 region has 10 residues. V dropped 6 bases and J dropped 8 bases, with 10 bases sitting between them. CDR3 bases: TGCAGCGTGGGGGAGGAGGGCTACACCTTC. As protein: CSVGEEGYTF.

This clone has a single count. V is TRBV4-1 and J is TRBJ2-1, with 8 bases matching TRBD1. The junction had 10 bases not matched to a gene; V was cut back by 2 bases and J by 7 bases. Per germline, CDR1 MGHRA and CDR2 YSYEKL. The CDR3 is 16 residues long. The CDR3 spells CASSQFGQGAGNEQFF. The DNA for the CDR3 is TGCGCCAGCAGCCAATTTGGGCAGGGGGCTGGGAATGAGCAGTTCTTC.

With regard to this clone: The CDR3 does not close with the conserved phenylalanine or tryptophan, likely indicating a read error. The chain combines TRBV5-1 with TRBJ1-2; D not certain. From germline, CDR1 is SGHRS and CDR2 YFSETQ. The V gene lost 0 bases and the J gene lost 5 bases, with 14 bases spanning the gap. The CDR3 has 15 residues. This CDR3 is CASSLGLTARYGYTL. The DNA of the CDR3 is TGCGCCAGCAGCTTGGGCTTAACAGCCCGGTATGGCTACACCCTC.

The chain joins TRBV7-9 to TRBJ2-5; perhaps TRBD2 as D (6 bases). V lost 2 bases to trimming and J lost 5 bases, with 12 bases between them. Germline V CDR1 and CDR2: SEHNR, FQNEAQ (reference sequence). The CDR3 totals 14 residues. The CDR3 protein is CASSLSPAGETQYF. CDR3 DNA: TGTGCCAGCAGCTTAAGCCCAGCGGGCGAGACCCAGTACTTC.

The chain uses TRBV7-9 and TRBJ2-3; the match to TRBD2 covers 7 bases. Trimming at V came to 4 bases and at J to 5 bases, leaving 6 bases not matched to a gene. Germline CDR1 reads SEHNR; CDR2 reads FQNEAQ (reference sequence). The CDR3 totals 14 residues. CDR3 in amino acids: CASSSGLVEDTQYF. For the CDR3, the DNA is TGTGCCAGCAGCTCAGGACTAGTGGAAGATACGCAGTATTTT.

The gene calls are TRBV7-2 and TRBJ2-1; weak D call: TRBD2 (7 bases). Germline V CDR1 and CDR2: SGHTA, FQGNSA. The CDR3 contains 14 residues. Trimming shortened V by 0 bases and J by 10 bases, and 13 bases separated the two germline ends. The CDR3 sequence is CASSLAGGGEEQFF. The CDR3 DNA is TGTGCCAGCAGCTTAGCGGGAGGGGGGGAAGAGCAGTTCTTC.

This chain connects TRBV7-6 to TRBJ2-7; D might be TRBD1 (6 bases). The germline CDR1 and CDR2 sequences are SGHVS and FNYEAQ. The CDR3 length is 13 residues. V gave up 5 bases and J gave up 3 bases, with 11 bases separating them. The CDR3 nucleotides are TGTGCCAGCAGCCGGACAGCCGGCTACGAGCAGTACTTC. It specifies CASSRTAGYEQYF.

The J gene is TRBJ2-5, the V gene TRBV7-9; D uncertain. This CDR3 is built from 13 residues. CDR1 is SEHNR, CDR2 FQNEAQ, per germline (reference sequence). V was cut by 3 bases and J by 0 bases, with 5 bases left in between. The CDR3 loop reads CASSFVNQETQYF. The CDR3 nucleotides read TGTGCCAGCAGCTTTGTCAACCAAGAGACCCAGTACTTC.

This clone was counted once. The chain links TRBV11-2 to TRBJ2-7; TRBD1 matches 8 bases. V lost 3 bases, J lost 8 bases, and 6 bases stayed unmatched. The CDR3 runs to 13 residues. Germline CDR1 and CDR2: SGHAT and FQNNGV. The CDR3 sequence is CASSFQGAVQQYV. CDR3 in DNA: TGTGCCAGCAGCTTCCAGGGGGCAGTTCAGCAGTACGTC.